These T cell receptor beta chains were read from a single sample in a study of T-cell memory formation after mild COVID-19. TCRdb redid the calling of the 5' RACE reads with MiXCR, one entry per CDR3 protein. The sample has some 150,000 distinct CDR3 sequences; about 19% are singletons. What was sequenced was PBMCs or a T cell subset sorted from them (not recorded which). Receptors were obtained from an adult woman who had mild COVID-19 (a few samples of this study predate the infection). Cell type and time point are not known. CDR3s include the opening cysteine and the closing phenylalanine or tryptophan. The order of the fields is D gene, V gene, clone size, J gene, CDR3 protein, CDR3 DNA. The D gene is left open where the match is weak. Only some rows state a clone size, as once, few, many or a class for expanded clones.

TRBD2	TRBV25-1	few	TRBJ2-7	CASSEPSGRQYF	TGTGCCAGCAGTGAACCAAGCGGGAGGCAGTACTTC
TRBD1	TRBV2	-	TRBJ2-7	CASGEDRVSHVQYF	TGTGCCAGCGGGGAGGACAGGGTCAGTCACGTGCAGTACTTC
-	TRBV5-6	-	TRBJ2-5	CASSLWKVRKTQYF	TGTGCCAGCAGCCTGTGGAAGGTCCGAAAGACCCAGTACTTC
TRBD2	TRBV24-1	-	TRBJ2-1	CATSDPVKAGAPNEQFF	TGTGCCACCAGTGACCCCGTCAAAGCGGGAGCACCGAATGAGCAGTTCTTC
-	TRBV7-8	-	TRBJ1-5	CASTKNKGRFSNQPQHF	TGTGCCAGCACCAAGAACAAAGGGAGGTTTAGCAATCAGCCCCAGCATTTT
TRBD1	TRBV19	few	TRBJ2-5	CASSFRQGGDQTQYF	TGTGCCAGTAGTTTCCGACAGGGTGGGGATCAGACCCAGTACTTC
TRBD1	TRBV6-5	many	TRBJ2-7	CASSPAGTGVHEQYF	TGTGCCAGCAGTCCCGCAGGGACAGGGGTCCACGAGCAGTACTTC
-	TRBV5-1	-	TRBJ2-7	CASSFTAHRGTGEQYF	TGCGCCAGCAGCTTTACGGCCCATCGGGGAACGGGCGAGCAGTACTTC
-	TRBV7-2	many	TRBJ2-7	CASSPGSYEQYF	TGTGCCAGCAGCCCCGGCTCCTACGAGCAGTACTTC
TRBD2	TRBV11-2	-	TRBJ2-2	CASSFPGLAGELFF	TGTGCCAGCAGCTTTCCGGGACTAGCAGGGGAGCTGTTTTTT
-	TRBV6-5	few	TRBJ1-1	CASISPENTEAFF	TGTGCCAGCATCAGTCCAGAGAACACTGAAGCTTTCTTT
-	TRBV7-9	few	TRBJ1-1	CASSSGPEAFF	TGTGCCAGCAGCTCAGGGCCTGAAGCTTTCTTT
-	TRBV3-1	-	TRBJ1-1	CASSHELSPEAFF	TGTGCCAGCAGCCATGAGTTATCGCCTGAAGCTTTCTTT
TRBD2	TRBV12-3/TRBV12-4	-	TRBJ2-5	CASSLSFWEGETQYF	TGTGCCAGCAGTTTAAGCTTCTGGGAGGGGGAGACCCAGTACTTC
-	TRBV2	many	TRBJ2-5	CASSVKETQYF	TGTGCCAGCAGTGTGAAGGAGACCCAGTACTTC
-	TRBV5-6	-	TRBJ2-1	CASSLRQGINEQFF	TGTGCCAGCAGCTTGCGGCAGGGGATAAATGAGCAGTTCTTC
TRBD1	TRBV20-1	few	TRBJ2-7	CSARIRGGTGGRNEQYF	TGCAGTGCTAGAATTCGTGGTGGGACAGGGGGACGTAACGAGCAGTACTTC
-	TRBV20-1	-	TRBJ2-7	CSARDPIGPYEQYF	TGCAGTGCTAGAGACCCGATCGGACCCTACGAGCAGTACTTC
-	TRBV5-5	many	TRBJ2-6	CASSLIQNSGANVLTF	TGTGCCAGCAGCTTGATACAGAACTCTGGGGCCAACGTCCTGACTTTC
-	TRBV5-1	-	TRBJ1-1	CASSLDAVTANTEAFF	TGCGCCAGCAGCTTGGATGCCGTGACAGCGAACACTGAAGCTTTCTTT
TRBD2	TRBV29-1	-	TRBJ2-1	CSVASGISYNEQFF	TGCAGCGTTGCTAGCGGAATTTCCTACAATGAGCAGTTCTTC
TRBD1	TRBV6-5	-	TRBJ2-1	CASSSFWGQGSNEQFF	TGTGCCAGCAGTTCATTTTGGGGACAGGGGTCCAATGAGCAGTTCTTC
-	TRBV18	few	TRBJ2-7	CASSPQRTVLSYEQYF	TGTGCCAGCTCACCACAAAGGACAGTCCTCTCCTACGAGCAGTACTTC
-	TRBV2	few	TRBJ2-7	CASSDSLTGSYEQYF	TGTGCCAGCAGTGATTCCCTCACGGGCTCCTACGAGCAGTACTTC
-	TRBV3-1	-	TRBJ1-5	CASSQGSGVNQPQHF	TGTGCCAGCAGCCAAGGTTCCGGAGTCAATCAGCCCCAGCATTTT
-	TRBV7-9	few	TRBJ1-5	CASSLVSRRQRGGKQIYSNQPQHF	TGTGCCAGCAGCTTAGTAAGCCGCAGACAAAGAGGGGGGAAACAGATTTACAGCAATCAGCCCCAGCATTTT
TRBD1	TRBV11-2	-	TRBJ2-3	CASTSGQGLTDTQYF	TGTGCCAGCACCTCGGGACAGGGCCTCACAGATACGCAGTATTTT
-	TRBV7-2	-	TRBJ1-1	CASSPTRGNTEAFF	TGTGCCAGCAGTCCGACGAGGGGGAACACTGAAGCTTTCTTT
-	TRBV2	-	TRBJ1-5	CASSESGYQPQHF	TGTGCCAGCAGTGAATCAGGGTATCAGCCCCAGCATTTT
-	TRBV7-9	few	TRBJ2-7	CASSLGRVFGEQYF	TGTGCCAGCAGCTTAGGCCGGGTGTTTGGGGAGCAGTACTTC
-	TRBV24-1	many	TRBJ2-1	CATSDPGRYNEQFF	TGTGCCACCAGTGACCCGGGACGCTACAATGAGCAGTTCTTC
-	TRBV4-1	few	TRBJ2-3	CASSPRQAADTQYF	TGCGCCAGCAGCCCCCGACAGGCAGCAGATACGCAGTATTTT
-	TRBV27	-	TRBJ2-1	CASSSPRGRMQNEQFF	TGTGCCAGCAGTTCGCCCCGGGGGCGGATGCAAAATGAGCAGTTCTTC
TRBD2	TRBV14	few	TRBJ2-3	CASSQNGGAPDTQYF	TGTGCCAGCAGCCAAAACGGGGGGGCCCCAGATACGCAGTATTTT
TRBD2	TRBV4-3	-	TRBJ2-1	CASSPRTSGPRNEQFF	TGCGCCAGCAGCCCCAGGACTAGCGGGCCTAGGAATGAGCAGTTCTTC
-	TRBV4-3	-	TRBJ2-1	CASSQGWGSHNEQFF	TGCGCCAGCAGCCAAGGATGGGGGTCTCACAATGAGCAGTTCTTC
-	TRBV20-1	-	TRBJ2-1	CSAPSGVSVGNEQFF	TGCAGTGCTCCGTCTGGGGTGAGCGTCGGCAATGAGCAGTTCTTC
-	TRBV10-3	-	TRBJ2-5	CAIKEGQGAAQETQYF	TGTGCCATCAAAGAGGGCCAGGGCGCCGCCCAAGAGACCCAGTACTTC
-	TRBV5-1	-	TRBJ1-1	CASSVGEASTEAFF	TGCGCCAGCAGCGTAGGAGAGGCGAGCACTGAAGCTTTCTTT
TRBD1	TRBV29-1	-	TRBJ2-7	CSVGGQGRLNEQYF	TGCAGCGTTGGAGGACAGGGCCGACTTAACGAGCAGTACTTC
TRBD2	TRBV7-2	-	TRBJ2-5	CASSSSLAGVWETQYF	TGTGCCAGCAGCTCCTCACTAGCGGGAGTATGGGAGACCCAGTACTTC
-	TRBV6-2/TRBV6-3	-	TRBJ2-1	CASRLSTGEHLSYNEQFF	TGTGCCAGCAGGCTGTCCACGGGGGAACACCTCTCCTACAATGAGCAGTTCTTC
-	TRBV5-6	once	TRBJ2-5	CASSLARRGETQYF	TGTGCCAGCAGCTTGGCCAGGAGGGGAGAGACCCAGTACTTC
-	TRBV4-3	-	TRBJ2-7	CASSHTFGASYEQYF	TGCGCCAGCAGCCACACGTTCGGAGCCTCCTACGAGCAGTACTTC
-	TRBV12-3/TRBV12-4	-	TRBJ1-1	CASSPMNTEAFF	TGTGCCAGCAGTCCAATGAACACTGAAGCTTTCTTT
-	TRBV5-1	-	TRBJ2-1	CASSAPGLYNEQFF	TGCGCCAGCAGCGCCCCGGGACTCTACAATGAGCAGTTCTTC
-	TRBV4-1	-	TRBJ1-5	CASSQETGVGQPQHF	TGCGCCAGCAGCCAAGAAACAGGAGTCGGCCAGCCCCAGCATTTT
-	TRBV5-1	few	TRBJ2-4	CASSLKQPKNIQYF	TGCGCCAGCAGCTTGAAGCAGCCAAAAAACATTCAGTACTTC
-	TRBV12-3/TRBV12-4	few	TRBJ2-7	CASSPPGGRPYEQYF	TGTGCCAGCAGCCCCCCCGGGGGACGTCCCTACGAGCAGTACTTC
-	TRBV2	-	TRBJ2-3	CASWRLEEGGTDTQYF	TGTGCCAGCTGGAGACTAGAGGAGGGGGGCACAGATACGCAGTATTTT
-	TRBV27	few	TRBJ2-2	CANPNRVGGELFF	TGTGCCAACCCAAACAGGGTAGGCGGGGAGCTGTTTTTT